Listed below are T cell receptor beta chains from one sample, sequenced in a study of T-cell reconstitution after alpha-beta-depleted transplantation in children. TCRdb reprocessed the PCR reads with MiXCR, giving one entry per CDR3 protein. The sample lists just under 550,000 distinct CDR3 sequences; around 19% were seen once. The source material was PBMCs from the stem cell graft donor, sampled from the stem cell graft. The receptor set was obtained from a human donor who donated a stem cell graft to a child with acute lymphoblastic leukemia. Both conserved end residues are part of each CDR3. Each record gives: J gene, V gene, CDR3 protein.

>TRBJ2-7|TRBV10-3
CAISVSSGSYEQYF
>TRBJ1-1|TRBV4-1
CASSRAQGAVTEAFF
>TRBJ2-1|TRBV7-2
CASSFMAFYNEQFF
>TRBJ1-1|TRBV5-1
CASTLQGRMNTEAFF
>TRBJ2-3|TRBV9
CASSVASKQFTQYF
>TRBJ2-7|TRBV4-2
CASSQDPAGSSYEQYF
>TRBJ2-7|TRBV27
CASSLSVTAVTYEQYF
>TRBJ2-7|TRBV5-6
CASSLGFRRASSYEQYF
>TRBJ1-2|TRBV2
CASSEAGQGAYGYTF
>TRBJ1-2|TRBV19
CASSIRQTNYGYTF
>TRBJ2-1|TRBV20-1
CSAGDSPEQFF
>TRBJ1-6|TRBV7-7
CASSLSAYSPLHF
>TRBJ2-7|TRBV4-2
CASSQDKSGSLAHEQYF
>TRBJ2-1|TRBV20-1
CSARDYQSRVNEQFF
>TRBJ2-7|TRBV5-5
CASSWGTALYEQYF
>TRBJ2-7|TRBV6-1
CASSGTVGRGIFQQYF
>TRBJ2-3|TRBV4-1
CASSQVGLAGGPDTQYF
>TRBJ2-7|TRBV9
CASSPLDSVYEQYF
>TRBJ1-1|TRBV6-2/TRBV6-3
CASSYRTGNTEAFF
>TRBJ2-1|TRBV4-2
CASSPTSGSEQFF
>TRBJ2-1|TRBV10-2
CASSESEQFF
>TRBJ2-7|TRBV7-7
CASSLGTGSAMQYF
>TRBJ2-5|TRBV20-1
CSARDPAGVETQYF
>TRBJ1-2|TRBV5-1
CASSLPSADGYTF
>TRBJ2-7|TRBV7-6
CASSMGWGSYEQYF
>TRBJ1-1|TRBV5-1
CASSYDRALTEAFF
>TRBJ1-1|TRBV20-1
CSADRGYTEAFF
>TRBJ1-6|TRBV12-3/TRBV12-4
CASSPRGLLNSPLHF
>TRBJ1-2|TRBV5-1
CASSYNRGAPYGYTF
>TRBJ2-2|TRBV12-3/TRBV12-4
CASRLDRVETGELFF